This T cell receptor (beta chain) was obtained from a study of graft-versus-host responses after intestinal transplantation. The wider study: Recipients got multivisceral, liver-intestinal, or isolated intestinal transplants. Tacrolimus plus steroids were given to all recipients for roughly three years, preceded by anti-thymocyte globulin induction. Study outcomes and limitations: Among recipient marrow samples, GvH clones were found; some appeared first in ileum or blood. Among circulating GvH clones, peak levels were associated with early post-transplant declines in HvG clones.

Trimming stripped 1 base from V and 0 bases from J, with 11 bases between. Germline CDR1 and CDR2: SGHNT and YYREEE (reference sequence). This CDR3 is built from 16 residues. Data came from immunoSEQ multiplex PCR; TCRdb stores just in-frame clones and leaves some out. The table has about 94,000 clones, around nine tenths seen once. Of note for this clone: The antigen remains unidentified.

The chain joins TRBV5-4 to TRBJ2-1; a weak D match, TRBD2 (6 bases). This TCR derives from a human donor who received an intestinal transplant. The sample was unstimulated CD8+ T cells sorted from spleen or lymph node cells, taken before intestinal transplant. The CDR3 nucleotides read TGTGCCAGCAGCTTGCGGGGGATAAGCTCCTACAATGAGCAGTTCTTC. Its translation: CASSLRGISSYNEQFF.